This T cell receptor beta chain originates from a study of T-cell memory formation after mild COVID-19. The V end lost 7 bases, the J end lost 3 bases, and 9 bases lay between the germline ends. The CDR3 is 12 residues long. TCRdb passed the 5' RACE reads through MiXCR, listing each CDR3 protein once. The sample includes 470,000 or so distinct CDR3 sequences, around 17% of them seen just once. To note about this clonotype: Its antigen remains unknown.

Study-wide results and limits: Clones that got smaller from day 15 to 85 had even CD4/CD8, while clones growing later tipped toward CD4+. Mainly CM and EM harbored the contracting CD4+ clones; mainly EMRA harbored the CD8+ ones.

The TCR was taken from a man in his late teens or twenties who had mild COVID-19 (a few samples of this study predate the infection). Cell type and time point are not known. The specimen was PBMCs or a T cell subset sorted from them (not recorded which). The rearrangement joins TRBV12-3 or TRBV12-4 to TRBJ2-5, with D perhaps TRBD2 (5 bases). CDR3 loop: CASTSGKETQYF. The CDR3, as DNA: TGTGCCAGCACCTCGGGGAAAGAGACCCAGTACTTC.